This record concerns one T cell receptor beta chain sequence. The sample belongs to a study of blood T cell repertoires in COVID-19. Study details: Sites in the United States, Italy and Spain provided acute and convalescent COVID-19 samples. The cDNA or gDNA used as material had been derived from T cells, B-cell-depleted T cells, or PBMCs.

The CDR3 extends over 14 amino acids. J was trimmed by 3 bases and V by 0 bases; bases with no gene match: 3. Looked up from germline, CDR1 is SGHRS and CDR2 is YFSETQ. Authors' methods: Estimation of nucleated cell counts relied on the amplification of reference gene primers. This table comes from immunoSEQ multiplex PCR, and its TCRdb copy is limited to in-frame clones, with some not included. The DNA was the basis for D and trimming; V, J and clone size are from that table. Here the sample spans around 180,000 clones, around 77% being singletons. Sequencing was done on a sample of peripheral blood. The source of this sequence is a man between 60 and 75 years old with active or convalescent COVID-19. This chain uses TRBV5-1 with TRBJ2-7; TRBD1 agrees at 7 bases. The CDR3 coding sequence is TGCGCCAGCAGCTTGGCACAGGGGAACTACGAGCAGTACTTC. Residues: CASSLAQGNYEQYF.